A single sample gave rise to the 32 T cell receptor beta chains below, sequenced in a study of T cells after yellow fever vaccination. TCRdb itself ran the 5' RACE reads through MiXCR, one entry per CDR3 protein. The table records approximately 550,000 distinct CDR3 sequences, about 19% of them present only once. The sample consisted of PBMCs, taken 15 days after the yellow fever booster vaccination. The receptors here all came from a man in his thirties or forties who received the YFV17D yellow fever vaccine.

To note about this clonotype: The junction does not match germline at one end; this may be a read error. The V call is TRBV7-7, the J call TRBJ1-2, with 8 positions matching TRBD1. The CDR3 extends over 14 amino acids. The germline gives CDR1 SSHAT, CDR2 FNYEAQ (reference sequence). In DNA, the CDR3 is TGTGCTAGCACCTCGACAGGGGCATTGCATGGCTACACCTTC. It encodes CASTSTGALHGYTF.

This clonotype has only a few counts. The rearrangement links TRBV3-1 to TRBJ2-7; D not resolved. The V end was cut by 3 bases, the J end by 3 bases, with 12 bases between. The CDR3 sequence is 14 residues long. Germline loops: CDR1 LGHDT, CDR2 YNNKEL (reference sequence). The chain's CDR3 is CASSQASVDYEQYF. CDR3 in DNA: TGTGCCAGCAGCCAGGCCAGCGTCGACTACGAGCAGTACTTC.

The chain employs TRBV29-1 and TRBJ2-2; tentative D call: TRBD1 (5 bases). This CDR3 is 11 amino acids long. Deletions cut 6 bases from V and 3 bases from J, with 5 bases between. Per the germline V gene, CDR1 is SQVTM and CDR2 is ANQGSEA. CDR3 DNA: TGCAGCGTACAGGACACCGGGGAGCTGTTTTTT. Its translation is CSVQDTGELFF.

This clonotype turned up a few times. The CDR3: CASSQGGAEDTQYF. The CDR3 DNA follows: TGCGCCAGCAGCCAAGGCGGAGCTGAAGATACGCAGTATTTT. The chain is built from TRBV4-3 and TRBJ2-3; D is ambiguous. This CDR3 region has 14 residues. Germline CDR1 LGHNA, CDR2 YSLEER. V lost 1 base, J lost 5 bases, and 10 bases lay in between.

This clonotype was picked up a small number of times. The V call is TRBV5-1, the J call TRBJ2-7; D not certain. The CDR3 loop spans 15 amino acids. Germline V CDR1 and CDR2: SGHRS, YFSETQ. The V end lost 3 bases, the J end lost 0 bases, and 13 bases lay between the germline ends. CDR3 nucleotide sequence: TGCGCCAGCAGCTCGGGTTATTTTAGCTCCTACGAGCAGTACTTC. It specifies CASSSGYFSSYEQYF.

The CDR3 nucleotides are TGTGCCAGCAGTTTACCAGGGGTTTACATTCAGTACTTC. Protein: CASSLPGVYIQYF. The chain carries TRBV28 and TRBJ2-4; the D gene is possibly TRBD1 (6 bases). Germline V gene sequence: CDR1 MDHEN, CDR2 SYDVKM. This CDR3 contains 13 residues. The V end lost 2 bases, the J end lost 8 bases, and 10 bases lay between the germline ends.

This clonotype has just a few counts. The chain couples TRBV29-1 to TRBJ2-7; the D gene is possibly TRBD1 (6 bases). Germline V gene sequence: CDR1 SQVTM, CDR2 ANQGSEA. This CDR3 contains 11 residues. V was clipped by 6 bases and J by 6 bases, with 12 bases between them. The CDR3, as DNA: TGCAGCGTAGGATCAGGGGCCGAGCAGTACTTC. Translated, it gives CSVGSGAEQYF.

The chain employs TRBV7-2 and TRBJ2-7; perhaps TRBD2 as D (6 bases). The germline V gene has CDR1 SGHTA and CDR2 FQGNSA. The V end was cut by 6 bases, the J end by 9 bases, with 21 bases between. The CDR3 runs 14 residues. The CDR3 coding sequence is TGTGCCAGCAGGGCTCCCGGGGGACGAGGGGTGCAGTACTTC. The encoded protein is CASRAPGGRGVQYF.

This clonotype showed up just a few times. This chain links TRBV6-1 with TRBJ2-1; 11 bases are a match to TRBD2. The CDR3 sequence is 16 residues long. V lost 6 bases and J lost 5; bases outside the gene matches: 9. Germline loops: CDR1 MNHNS, CDR2 SASEGT. This CDR3 is CASSHHGTSGDNEQFF. CDR3 sequence (DNA): TGTGCCAGCAGCCATCACGGGACTAGCGGAGACAATGAGCAGTTCTTC.

This clonotype was seen more than once but under ten times. The rearrangement uses TRBV20-1 and TRBJ2-3; 8 bases match TRBD2. Germline V lookup: CDR1 DFQATT, CDR2 SNEGSKA (reference sequence). The CDR3 runs 14 residues. The trim removed 3 bases at V and 0 bases at J, leaving 2 bases unmatched. The CDR3 spells CSASGGRSTDTQYF. As DNA, the CDR3 is TGCAGTGCTAGTGGCGGGAGGAGCACAGATACGCAGTATTTT.

The rearrangement joins TRBV7-2 to TRBJ2-1; no clear D. CDR3 size: 14 residues. The germline gives CDR1 SGHTA, CDR2 FQGNSA. The V end lost 5 bases, the J end lost 4 bases, and 12 bases lay between the germline ends. CDR3 residues: CASSINRRYNEQFF. The CDR3 coding sequence is TGTGCCAGCAGCATAAACCGACGGTACAATGAGCAGTTCTTC.

The chain employs TRBV12-3 or TRBV12-4 and TRBJ2-1; tentative D call: TRBD2 (6 bases). Deletions cut 4 bases from V and 4 bases from J, with 23 bases between. This CDR3 is built from 18 residues. CDR3 sequence: CASSYAPLGAGRYNEQFF. CDR3 DNA: TGTGCCAGCAGTTATGCCCCTCTCGGGGCGGGGCGGTACAATGAGCAGTTCTTC.

The chain links TRBV7-2 to TRBJ2-3; 7 bases are a match to TRBD2. Unmatched junction bases numbered 3, after V lost 6 bases and J lost 6 bases. The CDR3 extends over 12 amino acids. In germline, CDR1 is SGHTA, CDR2 FQGNSA. The CDR3 sequence: CASRWGGDTQYF. The CDR3 bases are TGTGCCAGCAGGTGGGGAGGGGATACGCAGTATTTT.

Only a few counts were recorded for this clonotype. The chain combines TRBV30 with TRBJ2-1; 11 positions match TRBD2. Germline V CDR1 and CDR2: GTSNPN, SVGIG (reference sequence). V trimming: 7 bases; J trimming: 7 bases; junction bases outside the gene matches: 9. The CDR3 has 14 residues. The DNA of the CDR3 is TGTGCCTCACACTCCGGGACTAGCGGAAATGAGCAGTTCTTC. Its protein is CASHSGTSGNEQFF. Supplemented by reference TRBV30 and TRBJ2-1, the full variable domain reads SQTIHQWPATLVQPVGSPLSLECTVEGTSNPNLYWYRQAAGRGLQLLFYSVGIGQISSEVPQNLSASRPQDRQFILSSKKLLLSDSGFYLCASHSGTSGNEQFFGPGTRLTVL.

CDR3 protein: CSAKAGLAGGEQYF. In DNA form, the CDR3 reads TGCAGTGCCAAGGCCGGACTAGCGGGAGGCGAGCAGTACTTC. The chain recombines TRBV20-1 with TRBJ2-7; 14 positions agree with TRBD2. V dropped 6 bases and J dropped 6; count of bases not matched to a gene: 7. The CDR3 is 14 residues long. Germline CDR1 reads DFQATT; CDR2 reads SNEGSKA (reference sequence).

The CDR3 here is CASSLVGVEYTEAFF. The CDR3 DNA reads as TGCGCCAGCAGCTTGGTTGGTGTGGAGTACACTGAAGCTTTCTTT. The chain is built from TRBV5-1 and TRBJ1-1; D is unresolved. The CDR3 contains 15 residues. Deletions cut 0 bases from V and 3 bases from J, with 12 bases between. Germline V CDR1 and CDR2: SGHRS, YFSETQ.

This clonotype was observed a handful of times. This chain joins TRBV7-2 and TRBJ2-5; 14 nucleotides match TRBD2. The V segment lost 5 bases and the J segment 2 bases; nucleotides outside the gene matches: 22. Germline lookup yields CDR1 SGHTA and CDR2 FQGNSA. The CDR3 length is 22 residues. The CDR3 DNA sequence: TGTGCCAGCAGCGTTTGGGATGTAGGAATGACTAGCGGGAGGGCCGGGCAAGAGACCCAGTACTTC. This codes for CASSVWDVGMTSGRAGQETQYF.

This clonotype was detected only a few times. The V call is TRBV12-3 or TRBV12-4, the J call TRBJ1-2, with 7 bases matching TRBD1. CDR3 length equals 15 residues. J was trimmed by 8 bases and V by 4 bases; bases with no gene match: 13. The CDR3 reads CASSSRQGKPGGYTF. The CDR3 nucleotides are TGTGCCAGCAGTTCCCGACAGGGAAAGCCTGGGGGCTACACCTTC.

The V gene is TRBV29-1, the J gene TRBJ2-5; 8 nucleotides align to TRBD2. After removal of 7 bases from V and 5 bases from J, the junction contained 6 bases not matched to a gene. Germline V gene sequence: CDR1 SQVTM, CDR2 ANQGSEA. The CDR3 is 12 amino acids. CDR3 nucleotides: TGCAGCGAAACCAGCGGGAGTGAGACCCAGTACTTC. Translated: CSETSGSETQYF.

The J gene is TRBJ2-4, the V gene TRBV10-3; 7 bases align to TRBD1. The V gene's germline CDR1 is ENHRY and CDR2 SYGVKD. The CDR3 contains 16 residues. V gave up 7 bases and J gave up 0 bases; unmatched junction bases: 9. CDR3 sequence: CAIKAPGQIAKNIQYF. The CDR3 DNA sequence: TGTGCCATCAAGGCCCCGGGACAGATAGCCAAAAACATTCAGTACTTC.

The genes are TRBV7-2 and TRBJ2-5; 7 bases fit TRBD2. The CDR3 has 14 amino acids. Germline V gene sequence: CDR1 SGHTA, CDR2 FQGNSA. J gave up 9 bases and V 5 bases, and 12 bases lay outside the gene matches. For the CDR3, the DNA is TGTGCCAGCAGCGTCCGGGACTACTCGTTTTCCCAGTACTTC. It is translated as CASSVRDYSFSQYF.

This clonotype appeared once. This sequence joins TRBV12-3 or TRBV12-4 and TRBJ2-2; a weak D match, TRBD2 (6 bases). V was pared by 6 bases and J by 2 bases, with 13 bases between. The CDR3 has 15 residues. CDR3 nucleotides: TGTGCCAGCAGGAGGGGTAGCGGTAACACCGGGGAGCTGTTTTTT. Translation gives CASRRGSGNTGELFF.

This chain connects TRBV10-3 to TRBJ2-3; no clear D gene. Trimming cost V 6 bases and J 1 base, with 17 bases left between them. The CDR3 covers 16 residues. Germline V gene lookup returns CDR1 ENHRY and CDR2 SYGVKD. Here the CDR3 reads CAIRAPDHAGTDTQYF. The CDR3 DNA sequence: TGTGCCATCAGAGCACCGGACCACGCGGGCACAGATACGCAGTATTTT.

The V call is TRBV9, the J call TRBJ1-2; possibly TRBD1 for D (6 bases). V lost 4 bases and J 11 bases, leaving 12 bases between the germline ends. This CDR3 has 11 amino acids. Per the germline V gene, CDR1 is SGDLS and CDR2 is YYNGEE. Written as DNA, the CDR3 is TGTGCCAGCAGCTTTGGACAGCTATACACCTTC. Its translation: CASSFGQLYTF.

This clonotype showed up just a few times. CDR3 protein: CAAGVYNEQFF. CDR3 sequence (DNA): TGTGCCGCCGGTGTGTACAATGAGCAGTTCTTC. The J gene is TRBJ2-1, the V gene TRBV15, with D unclear. Trimming removed 11 bases from V and 4 bases from J, with 9 bases in between. The V gene's germline CDR1 is LNHNV and CDR2 YYDKDF (reference sequence). The CDR3 length is 11 residues.

A few counts support this clonotype. The chain joins TRBV28 to TRBJ2-3, with D tentatively TRBD2 (7 bases). V was trimmed by 7 bases and J by 4 bases, leaving 12 bases between them. Germline assignment: CDR1 MDHEN and CDR2 SYDVKM. The CDR3 covers 13 residues. The CDR3 reads CASKVGGPDTQYF. As DNA, the CDR3 is TGTGCCAGCAAGGTCGGGGGGCCAGATACGCAGTATTTT.

This clonotype was observed a few times. This chain joins TRBV12-3 or TRBV12-4 and TRBJ2-7; no definite D call. This CDR3 has 13 residues. The V and J ends lost 4 bases and 2 bases respectively, with 9 bases between them. CDR3 bases: TGTGCCAGCAGTTCTCTAGGTACCTACGAGCAGTACTTC. Protein product: CASSSLGTYEQYF.

This clonotype was found a few times. The chain combines TRBV12-3 or TRBV12-4 with TRBJ2-2; 8 nucleotides match TRBD2. The trim removed 8 bases at V and 8 bases at J, leaving 10 bases unmatched. The CDR3 has 14 amino acids. The CDR3 region is CASVSGIPRGELFF. The CDR3 region has the DNA TGTGCCAGCGTTAGCGGGATCCCTCGGGGGGAGCTGTTTTTT.

The chain couples TRBV4-2 to TRBJ2-7; D is unclear. V lost 1 base, J lost 2 bases, and 12 bases lay in between. Germline-derived CDR1 and CDR2 are LGHNA and YNFKEQ. This CDR3 is built from 15 residues. CDR3 DNA sequence: TGTGCCAGCAGCCAAGGAGACTTCGCCCCCTACGAGCAGTACTTC. It is translated as CASSQGDFAPYEQYF.

The chain carries TRBV7-3 and TRBJ2-7; TRBD2 aligns across 14 bases. Germline V gene sequence: CDR1 SGHTA, CDR2 FQGTGA. The CDR3 consists of 15 residues. Trimming at V came to 1 base and at J to 7 bases, leaving 3 bases not matched to a gene. The CDR3 DNA reads TGTGCCAGCAGCTTAAATGGACTAGCGGGAGGTGAGCAGTACTTC. Translation: CASSLNGLAGGEQYF.

The chain employs TRBV5-4 and TRBJ2-1; a possible D gene is TRBD1 (6 bases). Germline assignment: CDR1 SGHNT and CDR2 YYREEE (reference sequence). Trimming left V 4 bases short and J 4 bases short, with 12 bases between. This CDR3 is 14 amino acids long. The CDR3 DNA sequence: TGTGCCAGCAGCCCAGGGGATAGGTACAATGAGCAGTTCTTC. It encodes CASSPGDRYNEQFF.

The J gene is TRBJ2-1, the V gene TRBV4-1; D is unresolved. The germline V gene has CDR1 MGHRA and CDR2 YSYEKL. The V end lost 4 bases, the J end lost 1 base, and 14 bases lay between the germline ends. CDR3 length: 16 residues. The CDR3 DNA reads TGCGCCAGCAGCCTTCATGTAGGGTATTCCTACAATGAGCAGTTCTTC. Its translation: CASSLHVGYSYNEQFF.